This T cell receptor beta chain was found in a study of CD8 T cells in Susac syndrome. The CDR3 has 14 residues. Germline CDR1 reads MDHEN; CDR2 reads SYDVKM. The ends were cut back, 1 base at V and 7 bases at J, with 10 bases in the middle. Random hexamers were used to reverse transcribe roughly 0.5 to 1 ug of RNA. Amplification of TCR beta CDR3 spanned 54 Vbeta and 13 Jbeta via immunoSEQ multiplex PCR. TCRdb re-derived calls from the immunoSEQ multiplex PCR reads in MiXCR, one entry per CDR3 protein. The data show approximately 280,000 distinct CDR3 sequences, with approximately 81% seen just once and over 0.1% held by the top ten. TCR beta sequences were obtained from blood CD8+ and CD4+ T cells. Those who served as multiple sclerosis controls were treatment-naive patients with stable or active relapsing-remitting disease. Negative isolation was used for CD8+ and CD4+ T cells and FACS enrichment for TEMRA cells.

The V and J genes are TRBV28 and TRBJ2-2; D uncertain. This TCR derives from a human donor with multiple sclerosis. The specimen sequenced was CD8+ T cells from PBMCs. The CDR3, as DNA: TGTGCCAGCAGTTTATTTACGGGCGACGGGGAGCTGTTTTTT. Translation: CASSLFTGDGELFF.